The 15 T cell receptor beta chains below come from one sample, sequenced in a study of OX40 agonist ivuxolimab in advanced cancers. TCRdb's table, derived via immunoSEQ multiplex PCR, lists solely in-frame clones and lacks some. The sample includes fewer than 85,000 clones, over 80% of them seen just once. Material: CD4+ or CD8+ T cells sorted from blood, obtained in a trial of the OX40 agonist ivuxolimab. The origin of the receptors is an adult with an advanced solid tumor such as melanoma, head and neck, liver or kidney cancer.

The DNA for the CDR3 is TGTGCCAGCAGTCCCGGTGCTAGCGGGACCTACGAGCAGTACTTC. Protein sequence: CASSPGASGTYEQYF. The chain recombines TRBV6-4 with TRBJ2-7, with 9 positions matching TRBD2. The CDR3 is made up of 15 amino acids. V was clipped by 5 bases and J by 2 bases; unmatched bases: 7. Germline V CDR1 and CDR2: MRHNA, SNTAGT.

This chain uses TRBV10-3 with TRBJ2-5, with TRBD2 identical over 8 bases. There are 16 residues in the CDR3. The germline gives CDR1 ENHRY, CDR2 SYGVKD. With V trimmed by 8 bases and J by 2 bases, 13 bases remained unmatched. The CDR3 DNA sequence: TGTGCCATCTCCCCCCATGGGGTAGCGGGGCAAGAGACCCAGTACTTC. Translated, it gives CAISPHGVAGQETQYF.

This chain uses TRBV5-1 with TRBJ1-1, with a weak D call TRBD1 (5 bases). Between the trimmed V and J ends, which lost 4 bases and 1 base, there was a span of 17 bases. Germline CDR1 SGHRS, CDR2 YFSETQ. This CDR3 has 16 amino acids. CDR3 coding DNA: TGCGCCAGCAGCCTGGGGGGTGGGCGCGGGAACACTGAAGCTTTCTTT. It specifies CASSLGGGRGNTEAFF.

The chain links TRBV14 to TRBJ1-3; no clear D gene. Trimming removed 4 bases at V and 0 bases at J, with 4 bases between. This CDR3 is 13 amino acids long. The germline V gene has CDR1 SGHDN and CDR2 FVKESK. The CDR3 spells CASSRSSGNTIYF. In DNA form, the CDR3 reads TGTGCCAGCAGCCGTAGCTCTGGAAACACCATATATTTT. Variable domain in full (rest from reference TRBV14 and TRBJ1-3): EAGVTQFPSHSVIEKGQTVTLRCDPISGHDNLYWYRRVMGKEIKFLLHFVKESKQDESGMPNNRFLAERTGGTYSTLKVQPAELEDSGVYFCASSRSSGNTIYFGEGSWLTVV.

The chain recombines TRBV19 with TRBJ1-2; TRBD1 matches 12 bases. J gave up 4 bases and V 5 bases, and 8 bases lay outside the gene matches. CDR1 is LNHDA, CDR2 SQIVND, per germline (reference sequence). CDR3 length: 16 residues. DNA for the CDR3: TGTGCCAGTAGTTTACCGGGACAGGGGGCTCTCTATGGCTACACCTTC. Protein: CASSLPGQGALYGYTF.

This clone came up once. The genes are TRBV6-1 and TRBJ2-3, with D perhaps matching TRBD1 (6 bases). The CDR3 totals 11 residues. CDR1 and CDR2 (germline): MNHNS, SASEGT. Trimming took off 7 bases at V and 10 bases at J, with 12 bases between the two ends. The CDR3 DNA reads as TGTGCCAGCAATCGTGGGGGCGCGCAGTATTTT. This translates into CASNRGGAQYF.

The CDR3 region is CASSQDAHKNIQYF. The DNA for the CDR3 is TGCGCCAGCAGCCAAGATGCCCACAAAAACATTCAGTACTTC. The rearrangement links TRBV4-3 to TRBJ2-4; D call uncertain. This CDR3 has 14 residues. V dropped 0 bases and J dropped 3 bases, with 6 bases sitting between them. Germline V gene lookup returns CDR1 LGHNA and CDR2 YSLEER.

The rearrangement links TRBV10-3 to TRBJ1-5, with unresolved D. Germline loops: CDR1 ENHRY, CDR2 SYGVKD. The CDR3 totals 15 residues. V gave up 2 bases and J gave up 3 bases, with 11 bases separating them. The DNA for the CDR3 is TGTGCCATCAGTGAGGCCGGGGATAACAATCAGCCCCAGCATTTT. It is translated as CAISEAGDNNQPQHF.

The gene calls are TRBV10-3 and TRBJ2-6; the D gene is possibly TRBD1 (5 bases). The V end was cut by 6 bases, the J end by 4 bases, with 16 bases between. The germline CDR1 and CDR2 sequences are ENHRY and SYGVKD. The CDR3 runs to 16 residues. CDR3 in amino acids: CAIRGQLPLGANVLTF. In nucleotides, the CDR3 is TGTGCCATCAGGGGGCAGCTCCCCTTAGGGGCCAACGTCCTGACTTTC.

This clone was seen just once. The chain is built from TRBV11-2 and TRBJ1-1; unclear D gene. V was cut by 5 bases and J by 6 bases, with 7 bases left in between. The germline CDR1 and CDR2 sequences are SGHAT and FQNNGV. The CDR3 sequence is 11 residues long. CDR3: CASSRQSEAFF. CDR3 bases: TGTGCCAGCAGCAGACAATCTGAAGCTTTCTTT.

V is TRBV19 and J is TRBJ1-1; 7 bases agree with TRBD1. The CDR3 consists of 15 residues. Germline assignment: CDR1 LNHDA and CDR2 SQIVND (reference sequence). The V and J ends lost 6 bases and 2 bases, in that order; junction bases with no gene match: 9. CDR3 nucleotides: TGTGCCAGTAGGCTTCCCGGGACAGTAAACACTGAAGCTTTCTTT. It is translated as CASRLPGTVNTEAFF.

This clone was detected a few times. V gene TRBV4-3 combines with J gene TRBJ2-7; 7 bases align to TRBD1. Trimming cost V 0 bases and J 5 bases; bases outside gene matches: 10. From germline, CDR1 is LGHNA and CDR2 YSLEER. This CDR3 has 16 residues. DNA of the CDR3: TGCGCCAGCAGCCAAGACAGGACAGGTCAAACCGACGAGCAGTACTTC. It specifies CASSQDRTGQTDEQYF.

This chain uses TRBV6-1 with TRBJ2-3; perhaps TRBD1 as D (5 bases). Trimming cost V 6 bases and J 9 bases, with 7 bases left between them. This CDR3 region has 10 residues. The germline CDR1 and CDR2 sequences are MNHNS and SASEGT. DNA for the CDR3: TGTGCCAGCAGAGGGGTCACGCAGTATTTT. As protein: CASRGVTQYF.

This clone was observed a single time. This rearrangement joins TRBV21-1 to TRBJ2-1; the table's D gene call, TRBD2, was not cross checked with the DNA. TRBV21-1 is a recognized pseudogene. This CDR3 region has 16 residues. The CDR3 sequence: CASSTSGADGYNEQFF. The CDR3 DNA sequence: TGTGCCAGCAGCACGTCCGGAGCGGACGGCTACAATGAGCAGTTCTTC.

The CDR3: CASSFVHEQFF. The CDR3 DNA reads as TGTGCCAGCAGTTTTGTCCATGAGCAGTTCTTC. The chain carries TRBV28 and TRBJ2-1; no clear D gene. The CDR3 spans 11 residues. Trimming cost V 3 bases and J 8 bases, with 5 bases left between them. Per the germline V gene, CDR1 is MDHEN and CDR2 is SYDVKM. Supplemented by reference TRBV28 and TRBJ2-1, the full variable domain reads DVKVTQSSRYLVKRTGEKVFLECVQDMDHENMFWYRQDPGLGLRLIYFSYDVKMKEKGDIPEGYSVSREKKERFSLILESASTNQTSMYLCASSFVHEQFFGPGTRLTVL.